This paragraph covers one T cell receptor beta chain sequence. The antigen is unknown. These data come from a study of vaccination and CD4 T cells after COVID-19. The overall study: Control cultures, each given a CEFX pool, an HIV-1 Nef pool, or no peptide, were included.

The treatment is: roughly 10-day PBMC culture with coronavirus spike peptide pools or control peptides (ViraFEST assay). The junction had 5 bases not matched to a gene; V was cut back by 1 base and J by 9 bases. The CDR3 loop spans 15 amino acids. Germline values: CDR1 SGHTA, CDR2 FQGNSA. The Oncomine TCR Beta short-read assay was what sequenced the DNA obtained from cultured CD4+ T cells. TCRdb itself ran the PCR reads through MiXCR, one entry per CDR3 protein. Counted here are around 6,000 distinct CDR3 sequences, 15% to 20% occurring once; the ten biggest clones make up 20%. The specimen was CD4+ T cells from blood, cultured in vitro. V and J are TRBV7-2 and TRBJ2-1; TRBD2 matches at 11 bases. The sequence was obtained from a human donor who had recovered from COVID-19. For the CDR3, the DNA is TGTGCCAGCAGCTTAGGGTTAGCGGGGGGGGTTGAGCAGTTCTTC. Its protein is CASSLGLAGGVEQFF.